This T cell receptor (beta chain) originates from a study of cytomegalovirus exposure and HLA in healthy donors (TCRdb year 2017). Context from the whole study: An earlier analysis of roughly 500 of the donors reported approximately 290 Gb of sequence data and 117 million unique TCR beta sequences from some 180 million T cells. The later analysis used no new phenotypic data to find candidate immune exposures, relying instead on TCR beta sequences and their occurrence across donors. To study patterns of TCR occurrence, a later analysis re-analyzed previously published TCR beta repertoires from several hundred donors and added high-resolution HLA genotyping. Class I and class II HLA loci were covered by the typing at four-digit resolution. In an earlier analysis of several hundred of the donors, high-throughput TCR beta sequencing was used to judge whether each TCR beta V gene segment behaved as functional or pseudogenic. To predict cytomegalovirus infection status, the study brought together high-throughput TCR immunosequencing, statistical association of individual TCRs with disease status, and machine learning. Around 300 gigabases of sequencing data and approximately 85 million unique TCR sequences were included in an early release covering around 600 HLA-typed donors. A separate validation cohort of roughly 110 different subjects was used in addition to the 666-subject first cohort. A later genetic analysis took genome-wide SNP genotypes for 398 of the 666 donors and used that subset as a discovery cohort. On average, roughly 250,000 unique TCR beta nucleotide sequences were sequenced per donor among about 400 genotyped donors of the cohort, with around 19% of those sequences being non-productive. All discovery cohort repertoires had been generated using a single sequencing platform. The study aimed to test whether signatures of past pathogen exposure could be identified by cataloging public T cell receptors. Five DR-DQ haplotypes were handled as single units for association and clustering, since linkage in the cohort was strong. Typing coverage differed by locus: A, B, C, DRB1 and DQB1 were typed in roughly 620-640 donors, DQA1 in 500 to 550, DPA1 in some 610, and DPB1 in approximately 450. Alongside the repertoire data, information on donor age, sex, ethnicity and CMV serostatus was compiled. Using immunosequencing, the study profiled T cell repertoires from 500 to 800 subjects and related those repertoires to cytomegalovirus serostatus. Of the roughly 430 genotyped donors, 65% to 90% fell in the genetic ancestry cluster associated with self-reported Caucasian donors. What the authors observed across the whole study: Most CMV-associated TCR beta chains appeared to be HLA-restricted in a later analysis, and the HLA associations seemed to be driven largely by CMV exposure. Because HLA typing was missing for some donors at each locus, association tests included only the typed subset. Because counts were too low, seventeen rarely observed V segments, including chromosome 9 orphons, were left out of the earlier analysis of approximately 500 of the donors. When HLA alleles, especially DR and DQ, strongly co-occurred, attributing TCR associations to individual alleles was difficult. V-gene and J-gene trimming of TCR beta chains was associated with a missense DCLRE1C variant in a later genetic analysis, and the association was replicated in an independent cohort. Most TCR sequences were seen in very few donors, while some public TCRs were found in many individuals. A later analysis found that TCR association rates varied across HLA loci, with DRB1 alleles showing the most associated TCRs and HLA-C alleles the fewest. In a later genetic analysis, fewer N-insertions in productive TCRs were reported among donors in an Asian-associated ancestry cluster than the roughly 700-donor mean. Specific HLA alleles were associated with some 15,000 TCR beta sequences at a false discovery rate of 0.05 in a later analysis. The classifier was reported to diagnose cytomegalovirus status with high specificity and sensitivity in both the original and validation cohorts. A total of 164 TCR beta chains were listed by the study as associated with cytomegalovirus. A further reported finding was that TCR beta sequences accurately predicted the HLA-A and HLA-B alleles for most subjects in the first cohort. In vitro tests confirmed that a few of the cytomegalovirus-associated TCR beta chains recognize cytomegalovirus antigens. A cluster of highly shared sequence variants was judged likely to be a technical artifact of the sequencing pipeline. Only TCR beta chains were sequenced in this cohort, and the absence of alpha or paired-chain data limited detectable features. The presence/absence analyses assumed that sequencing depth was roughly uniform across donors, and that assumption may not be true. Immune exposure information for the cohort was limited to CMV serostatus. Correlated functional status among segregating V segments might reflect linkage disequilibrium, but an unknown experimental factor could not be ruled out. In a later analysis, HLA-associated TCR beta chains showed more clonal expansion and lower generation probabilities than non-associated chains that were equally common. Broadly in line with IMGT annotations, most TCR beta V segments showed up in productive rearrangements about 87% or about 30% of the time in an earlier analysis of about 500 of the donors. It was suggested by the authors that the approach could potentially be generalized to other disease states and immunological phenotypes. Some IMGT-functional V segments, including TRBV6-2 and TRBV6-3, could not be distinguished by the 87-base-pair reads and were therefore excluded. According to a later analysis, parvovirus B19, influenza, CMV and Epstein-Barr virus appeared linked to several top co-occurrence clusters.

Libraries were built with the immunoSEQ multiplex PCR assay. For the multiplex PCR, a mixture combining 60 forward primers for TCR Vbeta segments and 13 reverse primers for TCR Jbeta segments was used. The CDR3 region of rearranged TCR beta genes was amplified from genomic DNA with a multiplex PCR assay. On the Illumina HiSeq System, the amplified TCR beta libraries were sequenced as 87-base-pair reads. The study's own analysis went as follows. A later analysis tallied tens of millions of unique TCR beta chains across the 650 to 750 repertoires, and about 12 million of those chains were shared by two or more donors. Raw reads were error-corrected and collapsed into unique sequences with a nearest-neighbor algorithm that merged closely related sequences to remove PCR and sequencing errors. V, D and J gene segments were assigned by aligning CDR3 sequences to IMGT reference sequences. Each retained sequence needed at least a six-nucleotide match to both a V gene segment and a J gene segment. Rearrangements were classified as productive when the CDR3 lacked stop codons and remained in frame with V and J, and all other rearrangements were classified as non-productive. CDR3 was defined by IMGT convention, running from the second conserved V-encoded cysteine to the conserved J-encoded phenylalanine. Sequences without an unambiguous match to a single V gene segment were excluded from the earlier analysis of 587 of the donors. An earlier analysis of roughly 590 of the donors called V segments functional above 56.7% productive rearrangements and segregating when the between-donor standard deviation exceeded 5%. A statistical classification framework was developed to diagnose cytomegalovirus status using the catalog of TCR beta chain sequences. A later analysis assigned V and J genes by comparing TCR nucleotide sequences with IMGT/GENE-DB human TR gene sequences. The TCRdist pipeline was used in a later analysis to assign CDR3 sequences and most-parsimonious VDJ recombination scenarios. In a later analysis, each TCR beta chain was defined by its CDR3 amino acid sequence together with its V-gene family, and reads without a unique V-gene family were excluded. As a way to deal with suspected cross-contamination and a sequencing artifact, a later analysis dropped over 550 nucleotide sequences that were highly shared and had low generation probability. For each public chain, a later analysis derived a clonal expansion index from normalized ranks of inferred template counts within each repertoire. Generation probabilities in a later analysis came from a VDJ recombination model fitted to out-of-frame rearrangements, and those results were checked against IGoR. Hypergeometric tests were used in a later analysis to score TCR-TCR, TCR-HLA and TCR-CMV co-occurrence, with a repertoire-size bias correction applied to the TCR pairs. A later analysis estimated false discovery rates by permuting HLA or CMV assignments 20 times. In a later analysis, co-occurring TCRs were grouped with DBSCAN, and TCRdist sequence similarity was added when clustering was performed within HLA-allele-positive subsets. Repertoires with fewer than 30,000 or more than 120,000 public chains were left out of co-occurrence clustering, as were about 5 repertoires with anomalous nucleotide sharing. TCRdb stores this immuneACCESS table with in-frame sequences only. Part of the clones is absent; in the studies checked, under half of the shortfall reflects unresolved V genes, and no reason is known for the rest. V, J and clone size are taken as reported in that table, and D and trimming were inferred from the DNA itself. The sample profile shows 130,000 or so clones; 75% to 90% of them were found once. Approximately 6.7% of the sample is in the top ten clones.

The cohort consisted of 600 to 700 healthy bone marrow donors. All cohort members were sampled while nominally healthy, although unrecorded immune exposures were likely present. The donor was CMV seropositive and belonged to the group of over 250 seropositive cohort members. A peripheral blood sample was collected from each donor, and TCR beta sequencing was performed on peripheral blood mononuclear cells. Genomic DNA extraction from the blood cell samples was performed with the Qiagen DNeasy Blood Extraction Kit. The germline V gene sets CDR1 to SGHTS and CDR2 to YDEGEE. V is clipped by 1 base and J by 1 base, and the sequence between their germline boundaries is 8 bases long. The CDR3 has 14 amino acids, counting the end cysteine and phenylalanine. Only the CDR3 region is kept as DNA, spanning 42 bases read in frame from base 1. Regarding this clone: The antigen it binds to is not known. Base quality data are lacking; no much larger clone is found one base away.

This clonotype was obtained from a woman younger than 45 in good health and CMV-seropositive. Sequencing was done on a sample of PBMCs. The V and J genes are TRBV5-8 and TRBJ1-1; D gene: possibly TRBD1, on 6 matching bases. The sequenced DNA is TGTGCCAGCAGCTTGCGGGGGGCGAACACTGAAGCTTTCTTT. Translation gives CASSLRGANTEAFF.